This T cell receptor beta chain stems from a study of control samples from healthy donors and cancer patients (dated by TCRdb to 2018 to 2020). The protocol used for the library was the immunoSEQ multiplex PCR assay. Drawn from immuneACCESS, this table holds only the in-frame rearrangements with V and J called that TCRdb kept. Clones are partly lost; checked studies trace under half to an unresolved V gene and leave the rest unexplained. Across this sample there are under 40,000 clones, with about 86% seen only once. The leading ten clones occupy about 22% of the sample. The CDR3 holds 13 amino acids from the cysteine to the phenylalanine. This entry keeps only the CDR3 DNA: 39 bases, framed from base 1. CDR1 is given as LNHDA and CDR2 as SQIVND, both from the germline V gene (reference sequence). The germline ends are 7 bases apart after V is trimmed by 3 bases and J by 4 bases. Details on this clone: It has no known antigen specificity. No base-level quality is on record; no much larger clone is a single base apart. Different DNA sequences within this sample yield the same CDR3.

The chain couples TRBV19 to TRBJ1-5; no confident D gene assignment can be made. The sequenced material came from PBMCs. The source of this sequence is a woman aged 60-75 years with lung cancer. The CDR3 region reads CASSILGNQPQHF. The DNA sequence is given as TGTGCCAGTAGTATCCTCGGAAATCAGCCCCAGCATTTT.